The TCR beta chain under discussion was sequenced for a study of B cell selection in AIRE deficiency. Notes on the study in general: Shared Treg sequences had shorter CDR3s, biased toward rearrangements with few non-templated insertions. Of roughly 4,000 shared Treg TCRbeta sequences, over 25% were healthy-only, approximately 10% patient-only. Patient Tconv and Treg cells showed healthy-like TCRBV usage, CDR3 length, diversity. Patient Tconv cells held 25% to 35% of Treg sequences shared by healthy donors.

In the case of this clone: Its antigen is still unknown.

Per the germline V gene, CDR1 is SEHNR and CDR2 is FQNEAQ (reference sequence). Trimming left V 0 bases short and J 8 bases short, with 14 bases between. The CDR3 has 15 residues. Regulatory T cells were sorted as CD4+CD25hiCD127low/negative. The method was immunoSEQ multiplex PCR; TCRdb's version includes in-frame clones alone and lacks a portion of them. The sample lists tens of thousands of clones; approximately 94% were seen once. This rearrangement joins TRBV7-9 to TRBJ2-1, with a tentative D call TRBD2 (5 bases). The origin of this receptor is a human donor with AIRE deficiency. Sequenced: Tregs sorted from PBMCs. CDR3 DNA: TGTGCCAGCAGCTTAGCCTGGGTTCTAGCATATGAGCAGTTCTTC. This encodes CASSLAWVLAYEQFF.